This record looks at one TCR beta chain sequence and its context. As yet, its antigen is unknown. This record belongs to a study of shared clonotypes between healthy human individuals. In the study overall: There were three CD4 naive, three CD4 memory, two CD8 naive and one CD8 memory plates per donor. Study-level results: About 5% of naive CD4 clonotypes were common to several donors.

Data came from immunoSEQ multiplex PCR; TCRdb stores just in-frame clones and leaves some out. Seen here are about 2.1 million clones, just under 95% observed once, and the top ten hold 1.5% to 2%. CDR1 SGDLS and CDR2 YYNGEE come from the germline V gene. The V end lost 4 bases, the J end lost 0 bases, and 13 bases lay between the germline ends. This CDR3 is built from 15 residues. Positive CCR7 selection of CD45RO-negative cells yielded the naive CD8 cells, and terminally differentiated effector memory CD45RA+ cells were excluded. The origin of this receptor is a man aged 18 to 30 in good health. Some clones in this sample may be carry-over from other donors' samples. The chain couples TRBV9 to TRBJ1-2; D unresolved. Source material: naive CD8+ T cells from PBMCs. For the CDR3, the DNA is TGTGCCAGCAGCCCCCCCTTAGGCGCTAACTATGGCTACACCTTC. Encoded protein: CASSPPLGANYGYTF.